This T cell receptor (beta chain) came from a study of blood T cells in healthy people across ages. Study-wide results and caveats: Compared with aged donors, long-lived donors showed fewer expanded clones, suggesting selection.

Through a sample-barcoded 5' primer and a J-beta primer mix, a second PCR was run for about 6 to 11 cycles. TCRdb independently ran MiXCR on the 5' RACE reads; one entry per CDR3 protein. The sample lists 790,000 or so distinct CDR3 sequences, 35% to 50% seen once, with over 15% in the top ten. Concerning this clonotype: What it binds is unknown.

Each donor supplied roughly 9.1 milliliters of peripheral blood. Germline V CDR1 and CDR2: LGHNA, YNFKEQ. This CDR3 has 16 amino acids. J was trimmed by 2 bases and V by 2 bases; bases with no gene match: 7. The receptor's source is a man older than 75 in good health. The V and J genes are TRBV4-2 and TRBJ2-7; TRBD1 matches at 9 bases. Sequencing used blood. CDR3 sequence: CASSQSSGQGTYEQYF. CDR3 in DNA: TGTGCCAGCAGCCAAAGCTCGGGACAGGGTACCTACGAGCAGTACTTC.